Presented here are 27 T cell receptor beta chains from one specimen sequenced in a study of T cells of healthy individuals. From the 5' RACE reads, TCRdb called clonotypes with MiXCR, one entry per CDR3 protein. The sample carries about 100,000 distinct CDR3 sequences, 15% to 20% recorded once. Source of these receptors: a human donor in good health.

This chain connects TRBV2 to TRBJ2-7; 7 bases are shared with TRBD2. Germline CDR1 reads SNHLY; CDR2 reads FYNNEI. V lost 10 bases, J lost 2 bases, and 5 bases stayed unmatched. The CDR3 is 12 residues long. This CDR3 is CAILAPTYEQYF. The CDR3 DNA sequence: TGTGCCATACTAGCGCCAACCTACGAGCAGTACTTC. The full variable domain, rest sourced from reference TRBV2 and TRBJ2-7, is EPEVTQTPSHQVTQMGQEVILRCVPISNHLYFYWYRQILGQKVEFLVSFYNNEISEKSEIFDDQFSVERPDGSNFTLKIRSTKLEDSAMYFCAILAPTYEQYFGPGTRLTVT.

The chain has TRBV27 and TRBJ1-1; TRBD1 might be the D (6 bases). V was cut by 1 base and J by 4 bases, with 13 bases left in between. CDR3 length equals 15 residues. The germline gives CDR1 MNHEY, CDR2 SMNVEV (reference sequence). The CDR3 region is CASSLFAGESTEAFF. The CDR3 DNA sequence: TGTGCCAGCAGTTTATTTGCAGGGGAGAGCACTGAAGCTTTCTTT.

This chain joins TRBV18 and TRBJ1-1; no clear D. The CDR3 extends over 13 amino acids. Trimming pared 2 bases from V and 7 bases from J, leaving 11 bases between. CDR1 and CDR2 from the germline V gene are KGHSH and LQKENI. CDR3 in amino acids: CASSPSRLNEAFF. The CDR3 DNA is TGTGCCAGCTCACCATCCCGGTTGAATGAAGCTTTCTTT.

V gene TRBV7-6 combines with J gene TRBJ2-1, with 14 bases lining up with TRBD2. The J segment lost 7 bases and the V segment lost 5 bases, leaving 16 bases of the junction unmatched. The CDR3 has 19 amino acids. Germline CDR1 reads SGHVS; CDR2 reads FNYEAQ. The CDR3, as DNA: TGTGCCAGCAGCCCCCGGACTAGCGGGGGGTCCGCCCCGGGAAATGAGCAGTTCTTC. Encoded protein: CASSPRTSGGSAPGNEQFF.

This clonotype was seen just once. The chain carries TRBV7-4 and TRBJ1-1; 7 positions agree with TRBD1. CDR1 and CDR2 from the germline V gene are SGHVT and SQSDAQ. J gave up 4 bases and V 3 bases, and 11 bases lay outside the gene matches. CDR3 size: 16 residues. In DNA form, the CDR3 reads TGTGCCAGCAGCTTTTCGGCTCACAGGGGTGTCACTGAAGCTTTCTTT. Protein product: CASSFSAHRGVTEAFF.

The chain links TRBV6-6 to TRBJ1-2; 12 bases line up with TRBD1. The CDR3 contains 16 residues. The germline CDR1 and CDR2 sequences are MNHNY and SVGAGI (reference sequence). The trim removed 2 bases at V and 7 bases at J, leaving 8 bases unmatched. The CDR3 region has the DNA TGTGCCAGCAGTTACGGAGCGGGACAGGGGGCAGGTGGCTACACCTTC. The encoded protein is CASSYGAGQGAGGYTF.

The V gene is TRBV11-2, the J gene TRBJ2-3; D uncertain. The CDR3 covers 15 residues. Trimming took 4 bases from V and 6 from J, leaving 17 bases between them. The V gene's germline CDR1 is SGHAT and CDR2 FQNNGV. DNA of the CDR3: TGTGCCAGCAGCTCATTCGCTATCTCCGAGGATACGCAGTATTTT. It yields the protein CASSSFAISEDTQYF.

The chain uses TRBV28 and TRBJ2-1; D is tentatively TRBD1 or TRBD2 (5 bases each). With 8 bases removed from V and 9 bases from J, the gap between germline ends came to 11 bases. CDR1 is MDHEN, CDR2 SYDVKM, per germline. The CDR3 spans 11 residues. The CDR3 coding sequence is TGTGCCAGCGGGACGGAGCGTGAGCAGTTCTTC. It is translated as CASGTEREQFF.

This chain uses TRBV4-1 with TRBJ2-5; possibly TRBD1 or TRBD2 for D (7 bases each). The CDR3 is made up of 16 amino acids. The V end was cut by 0 bases, the J end by 2 bases, with 13 bases between. The germline V gene encodes CDR1 MGHRA and CDR2 YSYEKL. CDR3 nucleotides: TGCGCCAGCAGCCAAGATAGGGAGGGACAGCAAGAGACCCAGTACTTC. It translates to CASSQDREGQQETQYF.

This clonotype was seen at least ten times. The chain recombines TRBV5-1 with TRBJ1-4; no firm D call. Germline V gene sequence: CDR1 SGHRS, CDR2 YFSETQ. This CDR3 region has 15 residues. Trimming left V 4 bases short and J 4 bases short, with 14 bases between. For the CDR3, the DNA is TGCGCCAGCAGCCTCGGACGACCCAGTAATGAAAAACTGTTTTTT. Its protein product is CASSLGRPSNEKLFF. Looking up the rest from reference TRBV5-1 and TRBJ1-4 gives the full variable domain: KAGVTQTPRYLIKTRGQQVTLSCSPISGHRSVSWYQQTPGQGLQFLFEYFSETQRNKGNFPGRFSGRQFSNSRSEMNVSTLELGDSALYLCASSLGRPSNEKLFFGSGTQLSVL.

The chain is built from TRBV7-8 and TRBJ2-1; no clear D gene. Between the trimmed V and J ends, which lost 0 bases and 8 bases, there was a span of 5 bases. This CDR3 has 12 residues. Germline values: CDR1 SGHVS, CDR2 FQNEAQ. The CDR3 nucleotides read TGTGCCAGCAGCTTAGCCGTCGATGAGCAGTTCTTC. Translated, it gives CASSLAVDEQFF.

The chain links TRBV7-9 to TRBJ2-5; 12 bases are shared with TRBD2. Losses at the gene ends were 9 bases for V and 4 bases for J; bases not matched to a gene: 6. Germline CDR1 is SEHNR and CDR2 is FQNEAQ (reference sequence). The CDR3 is made up of 14 amino acids. The CDR3: CARELAGGRETQYF. The CDR3 nucleotides are TGTGCCAGAGAACTAGCGGGAGGCCGAGAGACCCAGTACTTC. Combining the CDR3 with reference TRBV7-9 and TRBJ2-5 gives the whole variable domain DTGVSQNPRHKITKRGQNVTFRCDPISEHNRLYWYRQTLGQGPEFLTYFQNEAQLEKSRLLSDRFSAERPKGSFSTLEIQRTEQGDSAMYLCARELAGGRETQYFGPGTRLLVL.

This clonotype has a count of ten or more. Its ends do not fully match the called genes, so a read error is possible. This CDR3 reads CASRLSPDTEAFF. The CDR3, as DNA: TGCGCCAGCCGCTTATCTCCGGACACTGAAGCTTTCTTT. V and J are TRBV5-1 and TRBJ1-1; D not certain. The CDR3 extends over 13 amino acids. Looked up from germline, CDR1 is SGHRS and CDR2 is YFSETQ.

This clonotype was seen a few times. The chain is built from TRBV28 and TRBJ2-3; TRBD2 agrees at 13 bases. The germline gives CDR1 MDHEN, CDR2 SYDVKM. This CDR3 is built from 19 residues. V was clipped by 4 bases and J by 1 base; unmatched bases: 11. The CDR3 sequence: CASSWGLAGLTGGTDTQYF. The DNA for the CDR3 is TGTGCCAGCAGTTGGGGACTAGCGGGACTTACTGGTGGCACAGATACGCAGTATTTT.

The CDR3 coding sequence is TGTGCCACCAGTGTAGGGACTAGCGGGTACCAAGAGACCCAGTACTTC. This encodes CATSVGTSGYQETQYF. The chain combines TRBV24-1 with TRBJ2-5; 12 positions agree with TRBD2. The CDR3 sequence is 16 residues long. The germline V gene has CDR1 KGHDR and CDR2 SFDVKD. Trimming cost V 5 bases and J 0 bases; bases outside gene matches: 3.

The J gene is TRBJ2-4, the V gene TRBV20-1; 9 positions match TRBD2. The V segment lost 5 bases and the J segment 6 bases; nucleotides outside the gene matches: 11. The CDR3 length is 15 residues. Germline V gene data show CDR1 as DFQATT and CDR2 as SNEGSKA (reference sequence). CDR3 residues: CSARRSGSAGNIQYF. The CDR3 bases are TGCAGTGCTCGCCGTAGCGGGAGTGCTGGAAACATTCAGTACTTC.

The chain joins TRBV27 to TRBJ1-5, with D unresolved. Germline V gene data show CDR1 as MNHEY and CDR2 as SMNVEV (reference sequence). The V end lost 6 bases, the J end lost 11 bases, and 20 bases lay between the germline ends. This CDR3 spans 14 amino acids. The CDR3 loop is CASRVGGSNTAQHF. DNA for the CDR3: TGTGCCAGCAGGGTTGGAGGTTCCAATACAGCCCAGCATTTT.

V is TRBV7-9 and J is TRBJ1-2; TRBD1 aligns across 7 bases. V shed 2 bases, J shed 4 bases, and the junction held 10 bases outside the gene matches. Germline CDR1 SEHNR, CDR2 FQNEAQ (reference sequence). CDR3 length: 16 amino acids. CDR3 bases: TGTGCCAGCAGCTTATTAGGGACAGTGAACCCCTATGGCTACACCTTC. Encoded protein: CASSLLGTVNPYGYTF.

This clonotype was observed a handful of times. V and J are TRBV4-3 and TRBJ1-5; D possibly corresponds to TRBD1 (5 bases). This CDR3 has 15 residues. The ends were cut back, 3 bases at V and 6 bases at J, with 15 bases in the middle. Germline values: CDR1 LGHNA, CDR2 YSLEER. Here the CDR3 DNA reads TGCGCCAGCAGCCACTCAGGGACCGAGGGTCAGCCCCAGCATTTT. Encoded protein: CASSHSGTEGQPQHF.

The chain employs TRBV4-2 and TRBJ2-5, with 7 positions matching TRBD2. The J segment lost 3 bases and the V segment lost 4 bases, leaving 5 bases of the junction unmatched. The CDR3 has 14 amino acids. CDR1 and CDR2 from the germline V gene are LGHNA and YNFKEQ. Here the CDR3 DNA reads TGTGCCAGCAGCCCCCCTGGACTAGAAGAGACCCAGTACTTC. Protein sequence: CASSPPGLEETQYF.

The rearrangement joins TRBV20-1 to TRBJ2-5; possibly TRBD1 or TRBD2 for D (5 bases each). Trimming removed 5 bases at V and 2 bases at J, with 18 bases between. CDR3 length: 15 amino acids. CDR1 DFQATT and CDR2 SNEGSKA come from the germline V gene (reference sequence). The CDR3: CSAPPWGGLQETQYF. CDR3 nucleotide sequence: TGCAGTGCTCCTCCGTGGGGCGGGTTACAAGAGACCCAGTACTTC.

This clonotype was counted at least ten times. The rearrangement links TRBV29-1 to TRBJ1-2; 11 bases fit TRBD1. Germline V lookup: CDR1 SQVTM, CDR2 ANQGSEA. Unmatched junction bases numbered 9, after V lost 7 bases and J lost 8 bases. The CDR3 sequence is 13 residues long. The CDR3, as DNA: TGCAGCGCAGTCGGGGACAGGGGGGAAGGCTACACCTTC. Protein sequence: CSAVGDRGEGYTF. The full variable domain, completed using reference TRBV29-1 and TRBJ1-2, is SAVISQKPSRDICQRGTSLTIQCQVDSQVTMMFWYRQQPGQSLTLIATANQGSEATYESGFVIDKFPISRPNLTFSTLTVSNMSPEDSSIYLCSAVGDRGEGYTFGSGTRLTVV.

The V and J genes are TRBV5-1 and TRBJ2-2; 9 bases are a match to TRBD2. Losses at the gene ends were 2 bases for V and 4 bases for J; bases not matched to a gene: 6. The CDR3 has 16 amino acids. Looked up from germline, CDR1 is SGHRS and CDR2 is YFSETQ. Here the CDR3 DNA reads TGCGCCAGCAGCTTCCGGCGGGAGGGCCTCACCGGGGAGCTGTTTTTT. Translation gives CASSFRREGLTGELFF.

This clonotype was recorded at least ten times. The chain uses TRBV2 and TRBJ2-5; perhaps D is TRBD1 or TRBD2 (5 bases each). This CDR3 has 15 residues. Trimming cost V 1 base and J 6 bases, with 15 bases left between them. In germline, CDR1 is SNHLY, CDR2 FYNNEI. The CDR3 region is CASSEEGLGTKTQYF. The CDR3 DNA is TGTGCCAGCAGTGAAGAAGGGCTGGGGACGAAGACCCAGTACTTC.

This clonotype was found a few times. The rearrangement links TRBV12-3 or TRBV12-4 to TRBJ2-7; a weak D match, TRBD2 (5 bases). V was clipped by 5 bases and J by 4 bases, with 12 bases between them. This CDR3 region has 13 residues. The CDR3 region is CASSPSTGYEQYF. The CDR3, as DNA: TGTGCCAGCAGTCCGTCAACGGGGTACGAGCAGTACTTC.

This clonotype showed up many times. This sequence joins TRBV10-3 and TRBJ2-1, with unresolved D. Trimming took 2 bases from V and 5 from J, leaving 7 bases between them. The CDR3 sequence is 13 residues long. Germline loops: CDR1 ENHRY, CDR2 SYGVKD. CDR3 in DNA: TGTGCCATCAGTGAGAAGGCAGACAATGAGCAGTTCTTC. Its protein product is CAISEKADNEQFF.

CDR3 nucleotides: TGTGCCAGCAGTTCCGGGACCCATCGACTCCAGCCCCAGCATTTT. Protein: CASSSGTHRLQPQHF. The chain links TRBV12-3 or TRBV12-4 to TRBJ1-5; a weak D match, TRBD1 (5 bases). This CDR3 is built from 15 residues. Trimming cost V 4 bases and J 7 bases, with 17 bases left between them.